This entry describes one T cell receptor beta chain. The antigen remains unidentified. This entry comes from a study of blood T cells in healthy people across ages. General observations from the study: Higher diversity and more naive CD4+ cells were features of long-lived donors, compared to aged donors. TCR beta diversity per million T cells fell roughly linearly with age.

The second PCR ran roughly 7 to 12 cycles with a sample-barcoded 5' primer and J-beta primers. All samples gave at least 3 million CDR3-containing paired-end reads. TCRdb ran MiXCR on the 5' RACE reads and lists one entry per CDR3 protein. The table shows about 1.5 million distinct CDR3 sequences, with about 42% occurring only once. PBMCs were isolated at a quantity of at least 7 million per sample. The sequencing input was blood. This clonotype originated in a woman aged 18-29 years in good health.

CDR3 in amino acids: CSATTRESGYNEQFF. CDR3 nucleotides: TGCAGTGCTACCACGCGGGAGTCTGGGTACAATGAGCAGTTCTTC. This rearrangement joins TRBV20-1 to TRBJ2-1, with 7 bases that match TRBD2. This CDR3 has 15 residues. The V gene end was trimmed by 4 bases and the J gene end by 4 bases; junction bases not matched to a gene: 10. Germline V gene data show CDR1 as DFQATT and CDR2 as SNEGSKA (reference sequence).